The T cell receptor beta chain described here comes from a study of cytomegalovirus exposure and HLA in healthy donors. This table comes from immunoSEQ multiplex PCR, and its TCRdb copy is limited to in-frame clones, with some not included. The repertoire holds 100,000 to 150,000 clones, with roughly nine tenths as singletons. The length of the CDR3 is 16 residues. From germline, CDR1 is PRHDT and CDR2 FYEKMQ (reference sequence). V shed 5 bases and J 4 bases; nucleotides not matched to a gene: 11. Donors were drawn from the approximately 110-subject validation cohort, separate from the approximately 700-subject first cohort.

Sequenced sample: PBMCs. This sequence was found in a man in his late teens or twenties in good health and CMV-seropositive. The genes are TRBV13 and TRBJ2-7, with TRBD1 matching over 10 bases. CDR3 in DNA: TGTGCCAGCAGCAGCCGGGACAGGGGATTACTTTACGAGCAGTACTTC. This codes for CASSSRDRGLLYEQYF.